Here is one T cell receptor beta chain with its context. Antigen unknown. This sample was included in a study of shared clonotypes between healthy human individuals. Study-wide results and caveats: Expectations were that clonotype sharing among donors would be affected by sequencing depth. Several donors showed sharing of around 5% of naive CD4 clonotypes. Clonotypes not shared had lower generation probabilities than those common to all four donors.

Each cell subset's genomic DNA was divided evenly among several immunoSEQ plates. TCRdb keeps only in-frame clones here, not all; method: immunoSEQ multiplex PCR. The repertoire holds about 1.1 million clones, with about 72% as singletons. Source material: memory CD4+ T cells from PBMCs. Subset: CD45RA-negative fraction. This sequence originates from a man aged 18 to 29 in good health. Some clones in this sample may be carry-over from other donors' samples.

The CDR3 loop is CASSLVGSNQPQHF. The CDR3, as DNA: TGTGCCAGCAGCTTAGTGGGTAGCAATCAGCCCCAGCATTTT. The chain carries TRBV11-2 and TRBJ1-5; unclear D gene. Trimming took off 1 base at V and 0 bases at J, with 4 bases between the two ends. The CDR3 loop spans 14 amino acids. Germline-derived CDR1 and CDR2 are SGHAT and FQNNGV.